These 21 T cell receptor beta chains came from one sample sequenced in a study of blood T cell repertoires in COVID-19. Clones were sequenced by immunoSEQ multiplex PCR, and TCRdb holds only the in-frame ones, with some missing. The sample consists of roughly 410,000 clones, 75% to 90% of them appearing once. The sample was peripheral blood. The receptors were gathered from a woman aged 40-49 years with COVID-19, enrolled during active disease.

This chain links TRBV28 with TRBJ1-2; D not certain. The length of the CDR3 is 14 residues. Germline V gives CDR1 MDHEN, CDR2 SYDVKM. V was clipped by 7 bases and J by 5 bases, with 17 bases between them. The CDR3 spells CASTPRGNIYGYTF. The CDR3 DNA is TGTGCCAGCACCCCTCGCGGGAATATTTATGGCTACACCTTC.

The chain combines TRBV2 with TRBJ2-7; D perhaps matches TRBD2 (6 bases). The CDR3 loop spans 15 amino acids. The germline V gene has CDR1 SNHLY and CDR2 FYNNEI. V lost 5 bases, J lost 2 bases, and 16 bases lay in between. The CDR3 nucleotides are TGTGCCAGCAGTAAATGGGGGGATTCTGCCTACGAGCAGTACTTC. Protein: CASSKWGDSAYEQYF.

Turning to this clone: The junction does not match germline at one end; this may be a read error. The J gene is TRBJ1-5, the V gene TRBV19; perhaps TRBD1 as D (6 bases). The CDR3 contains 11 residues. Germline assignment: CDR1 LNHDA and CDR2 SQIVND (reference sequence). CDR3 nucleotide sequence: TGTGCCAGTAGTATGACCGGGACACTGTGTTTT. Encoded protein: CASSMTGTLCF.

The V and J genes are TRBV5-6 and TRBJ1-1, with TRBD1 matching over 8 bases. There are 16 residues in the CDR3. The germline V gene encodes CDR1 SGHDT and CDR2 YYEEEE. The J segment lost 0 bases and the V segment lost 2 bases, leaving 6 bases of the junction unmatched. The CDR3 spells CASSFDRGVMNTEAFF. CDR3 nucleotide sequence: TGTGCCAGCAGCTTCGACAGGGGAGTTATGAACACTGAAGCTTTCTTT.

This chain uses TRBV27 with TRBJ2-1; D is uncertain. This CDR3 region has 13 residues. Looked up from germline, CDR1 is MNHEY and CDR2 is SMNVEV (reference sequence). Trimming removed 3 bases at V and 3 bases at J, with 6 bases between. In DNA, the CDR3 is TGTGCCAGCAGTTTTGCGCGCTACAATGAGCAGTTCTTC. Residues: CASSFARYNEQFF.

The rearrangement joins TRBV4-3 to TRBJ1-4; 7 positions match TRBD1. Per germline, CDR1 LGHNA and CDR2 YSLEER. The CDR3 contains 16 residues. The junction had 6 bases not matched to a gene; V was cut back by 1 base and J by 4 bases. CDR3 DNA sequence: TGCGCCAGCAGCCAAGCCGAGGGACAGAATAATGAAAAACTGTTTTTT. Its protein product is CASSQAEGQNNEKLFF.

V usage is TRBV27 and J usage is TRBJ2-3, with TRBD2 matching 9 bases. Losses at the gene ends were 4 bases for V and 4 bases for J; bases not matched to a gene: 12. Germline CDR1 MNHEY, CDR2 SMNVEV (reference sequence). The CDR3 is 17 residues long. CDR3 sequence: CASSYFSIAGVADTQYF. CDR3 coding DNA: TGTGCCAGCAGTTATTTCTCCATAGCGGGAGTCGCAGATACGCAGTATTTT.

V usage is TRBV5-1 and J usage is TRBJ1-1, with D tentatively TRBD1 (6 bases). The CDR3 is 15 amino acids. Trimming stripped 1 base from V and 1 base from J, with 11 bases between. Germline lookup yields CDR1 SGHRS and CDR2 YFSETQ. This CDR3 is CASSLTEGGNTEAFF. The CDR3 nucleotides are TGCGCCAGCAGCTTGACAGAAGGGGGGAACACTGAAGCTTTCTTT.

The genes are TRBV20-1 and TRBJ1-2, with 7 bases identical to TRBD1. Germline CDR1 is DFQATT and CDR2 is SNEGSKA (reference sequence). V trimming: 6 bases; J trimming: 2 bases; junction bases outside the gene matches: 0. The CDR3 totals 11 residues. The CDR3 DNA follows: TGCAGTGCGACAGGGAACTATGGCTACACCTTC. Translating gives CSATGNYGYTF.

This chain uses TRBV2 with TRBJ2-1; the D gene is possibly TRBD1 (5 bases). Germline V gene data show CDR1 as SNHLY and CDR2 as FYNNEI. Trimming removed 7 bases at V and 0 bases at J, with 10 bases between. The CDR3 has 14 residues. The CDR3 here is CASTRQSSYNEQFF. CDR3 bases: TGTGCCAGCACCAGACAGAGCTCCTACAATGAGCAGTTCTTC. The entire variable domain, with the rest obtained from reference TRBV2 and TRBJ2-1, is as follows: EPEVTQTPSHQVTQMGQEVILRCVPISNHLYFYWYRQILGQKVEFLVSFYNNEISEKSEIFDDQFSVERPDGSNFTLKIRSTKLEDSAMYFCASTRQSSYNEQFFGPGTRLTVL.

This chain uses TRBV6-5 with TRBJ2-7, with 10 nucleotides matching TRBD2. CDR3 size: 15 residues. Losses at the gene ends were 4 bases for V and 6 bases for J; bases not matched to a gene: 9. CDR1 is MNHEY, CDR2 SVGAGI, per germline. CDR3 amino acids: CASSSPSGSPSEQYF. DNA of the CDR3: TGTGCCAGCAGTTCCCCTAGCGGGAGTCCCTCCGAGCAGTACTTC.

The V call is TRBV27, the J call TRBJ1-1; D is uncertain. The CDR3 covers 15 residues. CDR1 and CDR2 (germline): MNHEY, SMNVEV (reference sequence). V was trimmed by 6 bases and J by 1 base, leaving 15 bases between them. CDR3 residues: CASRPSPKPNTEAFF. The CDR3 DNA reads TGTGCCAGCAGACCAAGCCCGAAACCGAACACTGAAGCTTTCTTT.

DNA of the CDR3: TGTGCCAGCTCAGGGCGGACAGGGGGCGAAGACAAAAACATTCAGTACTTC. Protein product: CASSGRTGGEDKNIQYF. The chain links TRBV18 to TRBJ2-4; the match to TRBD1 covers 11 bases. V was pared by 5 bases and J by 3 bases, with 9 bases of the junction left unmatched. Looked up from germline, CDR1 is KGHSH and CDR2 is LQKENI. This CDR3 has 17 amino acids. Complete variable domain (other parts from reference TRBV18 and TRBJ2-4): NAGVMQNPRHLVRRRGQEARLRCSPMKGHSHVYWYRQLPEEGLKFMVYLQKENIIDESGMPKERFSAEFPKEGPSILRIQQVVRGDSAAYFCASSGRTGGEDKNIQYFGAGTRLSVL.

This clone was seen only once. V gene TRBV11-1 combines with J gene TRBJ2-5, with 7 bases that match TRBD1. Germline values: CDR1 SGHAT, CDR2 FQDESV (reference sequence). Trimming cost V 4 bases and J 3 bases; bases outside gene matches: 8. CDR3 length equals 15 residues. The CDR3 nucleotides are TGTGCCAGCAGCTCCCCCGGGACAGCCGAAGAGACCCAGTACTTC. This encodes CASSSPGTAEETQYF. Combining the CDR3 with reference TRBV11-1 and TRBJ2-5 gives the whole variable domain EAEVAQSPRYKITEKSQAVAFWCDPISGHATLYWYRQILGQGPELLVQFQDESVVDDSQLPKDRFSAERLKGVDSTLKIQPAELGDSAMYLCASSSPGTAEETQYFGPGTRLLVL.

The CDR3 sequence: CASSLMRTGKQETQYF. CDR3 in DNA: TGTGCCAGCAGCTTAATGAGGACAGGGAAACAAGAGACCCAGTACTTC. The chain uses TRBV7-3 and TRBJ2-5; 8 nucleotides match TRBD1. CDR1 SGHTA and CDR2 FQGTGA come from the germline V gene. V dropped 1 base and J dropped 2; count of bases not matched to a gene: 6. The CDR3 runs to 16 residues.

A single count supports this clone. In the same sample, other DNA sequences code for this CDR3. The CDR3 sequence is CASSYSPSGGADTQYF. The DNA of the CDR3 is TGTGCCAGCAGTTACTCCCCGAGCGGGGGAGCAGATACGCAGTATTTT. This chain uses TRBV6-5 with TRBJ2-3; TRBD2 matches 8 bases. The CDR3 sequence is 16 residues long. J lost 4 bases, V lost 0 bases, and 6 bases had no gene match. The germline V gene encodes CDR1 MNHEY and CDR2 SVGAGI.

This sequence joins TRBV2 and TRBJ1-2, with 8 bases that match TRBD1. This CDR3 contains 13 residues. Germline V CDR1 and CDR2: SNHLY, FYNNEI. The V and J ends lost 6 bases and 11 bases, in that order; junction bases with no gene match: 11. This chain's CDR3 is CASRPIGTGPYTF. For the CDR3, the DNA is TGTGCCAGCAGGCCGATCGGGACAGGACCGTACACCTTC.

As concerns this clone: Additional DNA sequences in this sample encode the identical CDR3. This CDR3 is CASSQDRGSNQPQHF. The CDR3 DNA sequence: TGCGCCAGCAGCCAAGATCGGGGTAGCAATCAGCCCCAGCATTTT. V and J are TRBV4-3 and TRBJ1-5; the D is unclear. Trimming shortened V by 0 bases and J by 0 bases, and 6 bases separated the two germline ends. The germline V gene encodes CDR1 LGHNA and CDR2 YSLEER. The CDR3 spans 15 residues.

Only one count was recorded for this clone. The V gene is TRBV13, the J gene TRBJ1-6; 9 positions agree with TRBD1. V was pared by 2 bases and J by 7 bases, with 6 bases of the junction left unmatched. The CDR3 is made up of 16 amino acids. CDR1 and CDR2 (germline): PRHDT, FYEKMQ (reference sequence). CDR3 DNA: TGTGCCAGCAGCTTAACCCCGGGACAGGGAAATTCACCCCTCCACTTT. Translation: CASSLTPGQGNSPLHF.

The V gene is TRBV27, the J gene TRBJ1-2; 9 nucleotides align to TRBD1. The V segment lost 8 bases and the J segment 11 bases; nucleotides outside the gene matches: 24. Germline V lookup: CDR1 MNHEY, CDR2 SMNVEV (reference sequence). The CDR3 is 17 residues long. CDR3 sequence (DNA): TGTGCCAGCGGAGTTCAGATCGGACAGGGGCCGGTCCGGGGATACACCTTC. Translation gives CASGVQIGQGPVRGYTF.

This clone was observed a few times. This chain links TRBV19 with TRBJ1-1; no clear D. The CDR3 extends over 14 amino acids. V was clipped by 3 bases and J by 5 bases, with 13 bases between them. CDR1 is LNHDA and CDR2 is SQIVND in the germline V gene (reference sequence). CDR3: CASSIVTLGTEAFF. CDR3 DNA sequence: TGTGCCAGTAGTATCGTGACTCTTGGGACTGAAGCTTTCTTT.